One and the same sample provided the 30 T cell receptor beta chains below, sequenced in a study of T cell repertoires in cytomegalovirus infection. MiXCR was run by TCRdb on the reads, yielding one entry per CDR3 protein. The table includes under 200,000 distinct CDR3 sequences, 7.5% to 10% detected once. The sample comprised PBMCs. The receptors derive from a human donor in good health (CMV status not recorded). Some clones in this sample may be carry-over from other donors' samples.

This clonotype was picked up many times. The chain employs TRBV5-1 and TRBJ1-1; 7 bases align to TRBD1. V shed 2 bases and J 1 base; nucleotides not matched to a gene: 2. The CDR3 length is 14 residues. Germline V gene data show CDR1 as SGHRS and CDR2 as YFSETQ. CDR3 coding DNA: TGCGCCAGCAGCTTCTCAGGGGGGAACACTGAAGCTTTCTTT. Encoded protein: CASSFSGGNTEAFF.

This clonotype has only a few counts. This chain joins TRBV20-1 and TRBJ2-1, with D tentatively TRBD2 (6 bases). CDR3 length: 13 amino acids. Trimming removed 6 bases at V and 7 bases at J, with 16 bases between. The germline V gene has CDR1 DFQATT and CDR2 SNEGSKA (reference sequence). CDR3 coding DNA: TGCAGTGCCGCGGGATCCGCGGGGAATGAGCAGTTCTTC. It encodes CSAAGSAGNEQFF.

This clonotype was seen repeatedly, ten times or more. The V gene is TRBV6-2 or TRBV6-3, the J gene TRBJ1-1; 12 nucleotides match TRBD1. CDR3 length: 16 residues. The V gene end was trimmed by 5 bases and the J gene end by 1 base; junction bases not matched to a gene: 5. CDR1 is MNHEY, CDR2 SVGEGT, per germline. The CDR3 DNA follows: TGTGCCAGCAGTCGGGACAGGGGGCCCTCGAACACTGAAGCTTTCTTT. This gives the protein CASSRDRGPSNTEAFF.

This clonotype was observed a handful of times. As DNA, the CDR3 is TGTGCCAGCAGTTTAAGGGTTCCCTACGAGCAGTACTTC. This translates into CASSLRVPYEQYF. The genes are TRBV27 and TRBJ2-7; D ambiguous. Per germline, CDR1 MNHEY and CDR2 SMNVEV (reference sequence). V dropped 2 bases and J dropped 2 bases, with 7 bases sitting between them. The CDR3 contains 13 residues.

In its sample, this clonotype was seen many times. The J gene is TRBJ2-7, the V gene TRBV12-3 or TRBV12-4, with D tentatively TRBD2 (5 bases). Trimming shortened V by 5 bases and J by 1 base, and 21 bases separated the two germline ends. The CDR3 runs 17 residues. The CDR3 bases are TGTGCCAGCAGTCTGGCCCCCCCCGGACTCCTGTCCTACGAGCAGTACTTC. Protein sequence: CASSLAPPGLLSYEQYF.

This clonotype appeared a single time. This could be a read error, since a much larger clone is one nucleotide away. This chain uses TRBV7-6 with TRBJ1-3; D is unclear. Trimming shortened V by 1 base and J by 0 bases, and 10 bases separated the two germline ends. CDR1 is SGHVS and CDR2 is FNYEAQ in the germline V gene. This CDR3 contains 16 residues. For the CDR3, the DNA is TGTGCCAGCAGCTTAGAGGCAGAGTTCTCTGGAAACACCATATATTTT. The encoded protein is CASSLEAEFSGNTIYF.

This clonotype was counted only a few times. This chain connects TRBV27 to TRBJ2-7, with D possibly TRBD1 on 6 matching bases. Germline loops: CDR1 MNHEY, CDR2 SMNVEV (reference sequence). V was clipped by 3 bases and J by 3 bases, with 9 bases between them. The CDR3 extends over 13 amino acids. CDR3 in amino acids: CASSFLQGYEQYF. The CDR3 DNA is TGTGCCAGCAGTTTCCTACAGGGCTACGAGCAGTACTTC.

The table lists this clonotype with a few counts. The V call is TRBV15, the J call TRBJ2-4; tentatively, D is TRBD1 or TRBD2 (5 bases each). Between the trimmed V and J ends, which lost 2 bases and 5 bases, there was a span of 10 bases. The V gene's germline CDR1 is LNHNV and CDR2 YYDKDF (reference sequence). The CDR3 is 14 residues long. The DNA of the CDR3 is TGTGCCACCAGCAGATGGGACGGTGAAAACATTCAGTACTTC. Protein product: CATSRWDGENIQYF.

This clonotype was recorded many times. This sequence joins TRBV7-2 and TRBJ1-2, with a tentative D call TRBD1 (5 bases). Per the germline V gene, CDR1 is SGHTA and CDR2 is FQGNSA. The CDR3 is made up of 16 amino acids. The ends were cut back, 0 bases at V and 4 bases at J, with 15 bases in the middle. The CDR3: CASSLALTGRSYGYTF. CDR3 DNA: TGTGCCAGCAGCTTAGCGCTAACAGGCAGGAGCTATGGCTACACCTTC.

This clonotype has at least ten counts. The V gene is TRBV5-1, the J gene TRBJ2-1; D might be TRBD2 (5 bases). The CDR3 is made up of 15 amino acids. Germline V gene sequence: CDR1 SGHRS, CDR2 YFSETQ. Between the trimmed V and J ends, which lost 0 bases and 6 bases, there was a span of 13 bases. The CDR3 loop is CASSLELGGPNEQFF. In DNA, the CDR3 is TGCGCCAGCAGCTTGGAACTAGGCGGGCCCAATGAGCAGTTCTTC.

Written as DNA, the CDR3 is TGCGCCAGCAGCTTGCACAGGGAGGCCAAAAACATTCAGTACTTC. The encoded protein is CASSLHREAKNIQYF. The rearrangement joins TRBV5-1 to TRBJ2-4; tentative D call: TRBD1 (6 bases). Trimming cost V 1 base and J 1 base, with 9 bases left between them. Per germline, CDR1 SGHRS and CDR2 YFSETQ. The CDR3 sequence is 15 residues long.

The gene calls are TRBV5-1 and TRBJ1-1; 7 bases agree with TRBD1. Germline loops: CDR1 SGHRS, CDR2 YFSETQ. J was trimmed by 1 base and V by 4 bases; bases with no gene match: 4. CDR3 length: 14 amino acids. This CDR3 reads CASSQTGRNTEAFF. The DNA for the CDR3 is TGCGCCAGCAGCCAGACAGGGAGGAACACTGAAGCTTTCTTT.

This clonotype came up many times. J is TRBJ2-5 and V is TRBV6-2 or TRBV6-3; 8 bases fit TRBD2. J gave up 5 bases and V 2 bases, and 10 bases lay outside the gene matches. Per germline, CDR1 MNHEY and CDR2 SVGEGT. There are 16 residues in the CDR3. The CDR3 reads CASSYTLSGTSETQYF. CDR3 coding DNA: TGTGCCAGCAGTTACACCCTTAGCGGGACCTCGGAGACCCAGTACTTC.

At least ten counts were recorded for this clonotype. The chain is built from TRBV7-2 and TRBJ1-2; D remains ambiguous. Germline V lookup: CDR1 SGHTA, CDR2 FQGNSA. V dropped 6 bases and J dropped 8 bases, with 22 bases sitting between them. This CDR3 comprises 15 residues. The CDR3 region is CASSIAQVASVGYTF. Written as DNA, the CDR3 is TGTGCCAGCAGTATCGCTCAGGTCGCCTCGGTCGGCTACACCTTC.

This clonotype has just a few counts. A much more abundant neighbour one base away suggests this may be a read error. The chain employs TRBV7-2 and TRBJ1-5; D perhaps matches TRBD1 (6 bases). In germline, CDR1 is SGHTA, CDR2 FQGNSA. V shed 7 bases and J shed 1 base, with 14 bases lying between them. This CDR3 is built from 15 residues. For the CDR3, the DNA is TGTGCCAGCAACCCGGCAGGGGCGAGCAATCAGCCCCAGCATTTT. It is translated as CASNPAGASNQPQHF. The whole variable domain, filled in from reference TRBV7-2 and TRBJ1-5, reads GAGVSQSPSNKVTEKGKDVELRCDPISGHTALYWYRQSLGQGLEFLIYFQGNSAPDKSGLPSDRFSAERTGGSVSTLTIQRTQQEDSAVYLCASNPAGASNQPQHFGDGTRLSIL.

This clonotype has only a few counts. The V and J genes are TRBV6-2 or TRBV6-3 and TRBJ2-3, with 8 positions matching TRBD2. The CDR3 is 17 amino acids. Germline loops: CDR1 MNHEY, CDR2 SVGEGT. The V segment lost 2 bases and the J segment 6 bases; nucleotides outside the gene matches: 13. In DNA, the CDR3 is TGTGCCAGCAGTTACCAACCTACTAGCGGCAAGGTGGATACGCAGTATTTT. Protein product: CASSYQPTSGKVDTQYF.

The rearrangement joins TRBV6-2 or TRBV6-3 to TRBJ2-7, with D possibly TRBD1 on 6 matching bases. The CDR3 has 13 residues. Deletions cut 6 bases from V and 2 bases from J, with 11 bases between. Germline CDR1 MNHEY, CDR2 SVGEGT. The CDR3 sequence: CASSAGAPYEQYF. The CDR3 DNA sequence: TGTGCCAGCAGCGCAGGGGCACCCTACGAGCAGTACTTC.

Many counts were recorded for this clonotype. The chain uses TRBV19 and TRBJ1-5; 9 nucleotides line up with TRBD1. Germline-derived CDR1 and CDR2 are LNHDA and SQIVND (reference sequence). The CDR3 is made up of 14 amino acids. Trimming took 8 bases from V and 4 from J; bases not matched to a gene: 6. The CDR3 sequence is CASQRDRVNQPQHF. The CDR3 DNA reads TGTGCCAGTCAGCGGGACAGGGTTAATCAGCCCCAGCATTTT. The full variable domain, rest sourced from reference TRBV19 and TRBJ1-5, is DGGITQSPKYLFRKEGQNVTLSCEQNLNHDAMYWYRQDPGQGLRLIYYSQIVNDFQKGDIAEGYSVSREKKESFPLTVTSAQKNPTAFYLCASQRDRVNQPQHFGDGTRLSIL.

This clonotype was recorded at least ten times. The chain's CDR3 is CASSLSFPNYGYTF. The CDR3 DNA reads TGTGCCAGCAGTTTATCGTTTCCTAACTATGGCTACACCTTC. The rearrangement joins TRBV27 to TRBJ1-2; no clear D. V shed 0 bases and J shed 0 bases, with 5 bases lying between them. Germline V gives CDR1 MNHEY, CDR2 SMNVEV (reference sequence). This CDR3 comprises 14 residues.

This clonotype was picked up a small number of times. The chain joins TRBV4-3 to TRBJ2-1; TRBD2 is a possible D gene (5 bases). This CDR3 spans 14 amino acids. With 1 base removed from V and 5 bases from J, the gap between germline ends came to 9 bases. Germline V lookup: CDR1 LGHNA, CDR2 YSLEER. The CDR3 DNA reads TGCGCCAGCAGCCAAGTGCGGACTGACAATGAGCAGTTCTTC. This translates into CASSQVRTDNEQFF.

This clonotype was recorded at least ten times. An end of the junction differs from the germline gene, which may be a read error. The chain couples TRBV7-2 to TRBJ2-1; 8 nucleotides match TRBD2. This CDR3 is 17 amino acids long. CDR1 is SGHTA, CDR2 FQGNSA, per germline. CDR3 sequence: CASSLVPPSGWYNEQFF. In nucleotides, the CDR3 is TGTGCCAGCAGTTTAGTTCCCCCTAGCGGGTGGTACAATGAGCAGTTCTTC.

A note on this clonotype: A read error may be the cause here, since a much bigger clone is one base away. The V call is TRBV10-2, the J call TRBJ1-1; D uncertain. The CDR3 covers 12 residues. The germline CDR1 and CDR2 sequences are WSHSY and SAAADI. V shed 5 bases and J shed 6 bases, with 10 bases lying between them. DNA of the CDR3: TGCGCCAGCAGTAGAGGGTGGGCTGAAGCTTTCTTT. It translates to CASSRGWAEAFF.

CDR3 amino acids: CASSPPGRGPSQPQHF. CDR3 nucleotide sequence: TGTGCCAGCTCACCACCGGGGAGGGGGCCGAGTCAGCCCCAGCATTTT. V gene TRBV18 combines with J gene TRBJ1-5; TRBD1 aligns across 7 bases. V lost 0 bases to trimming and J lost 6 bases; unmatched junction nucleotides: 8. Germline V gene data show CDR1 as KGHSH and CDR2 as LQKENI. The CDR3 covers 16 residues. Using reference TRBV18 and TRBJ1-5 for the parts outside the CDR3, the full variable domain is NAGVMQNPRHLVRRRGQEARLRCSPMKGHSHVYWYRQLPEEGLKFMVYLQKENIIDESGMPKERFSAEFPKEGPSILRIQQVVRGDSAAYFCASSPPGRGPSQPQHFGDGTRLSIL.

This clonotype was recorded many times. The chain couples TRBV6-2 or TRBV6-3 to TRBJ2-3; 10 bases map to TRBD2. Germline trimming cut 6 bases from V and 3 bases from J; bases unmatched to any gene: 3. Germline CDR1 is MNHEY and CDR2 is SVGEGT. This CDR3 is built from 14 residues. CDR3 DNA: TGTGCCAGCAGAAGCGGGGGGGCAACAGATACGCAGTATTTT. As protein: CASRSGGATDTQYF.

This clonotype was seen a handful of times. The chain uses TRBV28 and TRBJ2-1; no firm D call. Trimming removed 5 bases at V and 10 bases at J, with 18 bases between. Germline CDR1 and CDR2: MDHEN and SYDVKM. This CDR3 has 14 residues. The CDR3 loop reads CASSRSGWGEEQFF. CDR3 coding DNA: TGTGCCAGCAGTCGAAGTGGGTGGGGTGAGGAGCAGTTCTTC.

This clonotype was recorded at least ten times. V is TRBV7-8 and J is TRBJ1-2; 10 nucleotides match TRBD1. The V gene end was trimmed by 5 bases and the J gene end by 3 bases; junction bases not matched to a gene: 3. Germline V gene lookup returns CDR1 SGHVS and CDR2 FQNEAQ. The CDR3 loop spans 14 amino acids. The CDR3 DNA sequence: TGTGCCAGCAGCCCCGGACAGGGGGACTATGGCTACACCTTC. The encoded protein is CASSPGQGDYGYTF.

In this sample, this clonotype turned up many times. This chain links TRBV10-2 with TRBJ2-5; a possible D gene is TRBD1 (6 bases). The V gene's germline CDR1 is WSHSY and CDR2 SAAADI. CDR3 length equals 11 residues. This chain's CDR3 is CATGSGETQYF. CDR3 nucleotide sequence: TGCGCAACAGGGTCGGGGGAGACCCAGTACTTC.

This clonotype occurred many times. Mismatch with germline at one junction end may stem from a read error. The genes are TRBV2 and TRBJ1-6; D gene uncertain. Germline CDR1 and CDR2: SNHLY and FYNNEI. The CDR3 loop spans 14 amino acids. The CDR3 loop is CASLAGFSIFSSYF. In DNA form, the CDR3 reads TGTGCCAGTCTCGCGGGATTCTCGATATTCAGCTCCTACTTT. Variable domain in full (rest from reference TRBV2 and TRBJ1-6): EPEVTQTPSHQVTQMGQEVILRCVPISNHLYFYWYRQILGQKVEFLVSFYNNEISEKSEIFDDQFSVERPDGSNFTLKIRSTKLEDSAMYFCASLAGFSIFSSYFGNGTRLTVT.

This clonotype has ten or more counts. The chain carries TRBV20-1 and TRBJ2-3; D may be TRBD2 (7 bases). Germline CDR1 DFQATT, CDR2 SNEGSKA (reference sequence). The CDR3 is made up of 16 amino acids. Between the trimmed V and J ends, which lost 1 base and 2 bases, there was a span of 16 bases. The DNA of the CDR3 is TGCAGTGCTAGAGCTAAAGGGCGGGGGCCCACAGATACGCAGTATTTT. Translation gives CSARAKGRGPTDTQYF.

The genes are TRBV28 and TRBJ2-1; D is undetermined. Germline V gene sequence: CDR1 MDHEN, CDR2 SYDVKM. With 4 bases removed from V and 11 bases from J, the gap between germline ends came to 18 bases. CDR3 length equals 14 residues. Written as DNA, the CDR3 is TGTGCCAGCAGTTATCCATCCGGCGTGTTCAAGCAGTTCTTC. Residues: CASSYPSGVFKQFF. The full variable domain, in which reference TRBV28 and TRBJ2-1 provide the parts outside the CDR3, is DVKVTQSSRYLVKRTGEKVFLECVQDMDHENMFWYRQDPGLGLRLIYFSYDVKMKEKGDIPEGYSVSREKKERFSLILESASTNQTSMYLCASSYPSGVFKQFFGPGTRLTVL.